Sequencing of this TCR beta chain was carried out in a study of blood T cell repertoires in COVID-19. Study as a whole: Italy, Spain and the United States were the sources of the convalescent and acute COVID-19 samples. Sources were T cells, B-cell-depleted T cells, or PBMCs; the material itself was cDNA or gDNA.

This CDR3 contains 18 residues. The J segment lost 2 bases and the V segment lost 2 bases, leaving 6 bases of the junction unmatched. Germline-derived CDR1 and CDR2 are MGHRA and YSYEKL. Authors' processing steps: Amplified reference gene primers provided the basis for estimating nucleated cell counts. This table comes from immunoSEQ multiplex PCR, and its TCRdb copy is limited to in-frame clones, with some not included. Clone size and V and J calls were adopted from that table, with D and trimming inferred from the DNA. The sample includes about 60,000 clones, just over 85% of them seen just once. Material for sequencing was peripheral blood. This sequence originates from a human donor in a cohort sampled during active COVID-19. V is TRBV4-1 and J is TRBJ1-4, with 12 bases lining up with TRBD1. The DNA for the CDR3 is TGCGCCAGCAGCCAAAAGAGGGACAGGGGGCTTACTAATGAAAAACTGTTTTTT. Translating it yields CASSQKRDRGLTNEKLFF.